This T cell receptor beta chain was retrieved from a study of T cells in women clearing cervical HPV infection. Broader study findings: CIN3+ cases had significantly higher TCR repertoire richness than controls, but evenness did not differ. Effector/memory and HPV-specific T cells were not isolated, and association timing is unknown.

As regards this clone: The target antigen is unknown.

HPV was found by MY09/MY11 PCR and dot-blot genotyping. Sequencing was performed with immunoSEQ multiplex PCR; in TCRdb, only in-frame clones are kept and a portion is missing. This repertoire includes around 31,000 clones. The TCR was taken from a woman between 18 and 70 years old with a cervical HPV16 infection that either progressed to CIN3+ or cleared (not recorded which). The sample taken for sequencing was blood buffy coat.

CDR3 region: CASSEASGGPNQPQHF. Incomplete CDR3 DNA: TGTGCCAGCAGTGAAGCGAGTGGGGGCCCCAATCAGCCC. The gene calls are TRBV6-1 and TRBJ1-5; maybe TRBD1 (6 bases). The CDR3 goes on 3 residues after the read ends, and that part is filled in from the germline J gene. The CDR3 sequence is 16 residues long. Trimming stripped 0 bases from V and 3 bases from J, with 12 bases between. Germline V gene lookup returns CDR1 MNHNS and CDR2 SASEGT.